What follows is one T cell receptor beta chain and its context. Its cognate antigen is unknown. J lost 5 bases, V lost 3 bases, and 8 bases had no gene match. The CDR3 is made up of 15 amino acids. The germline CDR1 and CDR2 sequences are SQVTM and ANQGSEA. This record comes from a study of spatial heterogeneity in lung cancer. Study-level background: Within raw reads, each unique TCR and UMI combination appeared on average more than ten times.

All TCR cDNA molecules were individually tagged with a unique molecular identifier. MiXCR, run by TCRdb on the 5' RACE reads, gives a single entry per CDR3 protein. Altogether tens of thousands of distinct CDR3 sequences are present, about a fifth being singletons, with the ten largest covering approximately 5.6%. Findings and limits, study-wide: Blood carried ubiquitous expanded tumor TCRs more at resection than follow-up.

Time point described: sample taken at primary tumor resection. Tumor, nontumor lung or frozen PBMC supplied whole RNA, sequenced without sorting. Donation came from some 73 patients with untreated early-stage non-small cell lung cancer. The source of this sequence is a male donor with early-stage non-small cell lung cancer. This chain joins TRBV29-1 and TRBJ2-1; 9 nucleotides align to TRBD2. The sample was PBMCs, taken at surgery. CDR3 nucleotide sequence: TGCAGCGTTGATGAGGCTAGCGGGACCCACAATGAGCAGTTCTTC. Its translation is CSVDEASGTHNEQFF.